This T cell receptor (beta chain) appears in the sequencing data of a study of T cell repertoires in cytomegalovirus infection. As for the study in general: Recently described HLA-C-restricted plus well-studied HLA-B-restricted CMV epitopes were used. Evidence of both CMV infection and a matching HLA type came from public TCR beta signatures. General study findings and limits: There were HLA-C-restricted CMV-specific TCR beta clonotypes dominating the ex vivo response.

This clonotype was seen ten or more times. Its cognate antigen is unknown. TCRdb redid the calling of the reads with MiXCR, one entry per CDR3 protein. The table lists tens of thousands of distinct CDR3 sequences, roughly a quarter of them singletons, with approximately 51% in the top ten. The clonotype comes from a human donor in good health (CMV status not recorded). Some clones in this sample may be carry-over from other donors' samples. Material: CD8+ T cells from cultured PBMCs, obtained from culture after CMV antigen stimulation.

This chain's CDR3 is CASSPTGWTGELFF. CDR3 nucleotide sequence: TGTGCCAGCAGTCCCACGGGATGGACCGGGGAGCTGTTTTTT. The rearrangement links TRBV12-3 or TRBV12-4 to TRBJ2-2, with D maybe TRBD2 (5 bases). V was shortened by 5 bases and J by 5 bases, with 12 bases between the two germline ends. The CDR3 covers 14 residues.